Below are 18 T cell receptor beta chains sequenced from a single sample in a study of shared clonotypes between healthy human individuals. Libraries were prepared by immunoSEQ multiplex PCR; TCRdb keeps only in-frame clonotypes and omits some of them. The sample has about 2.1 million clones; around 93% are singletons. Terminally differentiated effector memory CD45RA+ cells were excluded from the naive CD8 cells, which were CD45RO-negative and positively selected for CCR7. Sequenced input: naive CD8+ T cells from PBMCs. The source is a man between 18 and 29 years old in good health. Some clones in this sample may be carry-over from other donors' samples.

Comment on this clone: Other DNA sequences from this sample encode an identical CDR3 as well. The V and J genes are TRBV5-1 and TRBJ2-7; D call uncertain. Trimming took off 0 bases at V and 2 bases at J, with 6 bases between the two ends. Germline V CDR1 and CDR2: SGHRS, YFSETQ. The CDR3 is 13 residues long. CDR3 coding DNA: TGCGCCAGCAGCTTGGGATCGGCCTACGAGCAGTACTTC. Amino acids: CASSLGSAYEQYF.

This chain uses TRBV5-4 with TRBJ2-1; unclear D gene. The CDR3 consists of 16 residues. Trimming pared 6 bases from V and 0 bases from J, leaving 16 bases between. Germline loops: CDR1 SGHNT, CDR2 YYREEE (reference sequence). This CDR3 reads CASIENSVSSYNEQFF. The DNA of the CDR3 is TGTGCCAGCATCGAGAACTCAGTTAGCTCCTACAATGAGCAGTTCTTC.

CDR3: CAIKASGAYEQYF. CDR3 sequence (DNA): TGTGCCATCAAGGCTAGCGGGGCCTACGAGCAGTACTTC. The V call is TRBV10-3, the J call TRBJ2-7, with TRBD2 identical over 9 bases. CDR1 is ENHRY, CDR2 SYGVKD, per germline. This CDR3 spans 13 amino acids. Trimming at V came to 7 bases and at J to 2 bases, leaving 3 bases not matched to a gene.

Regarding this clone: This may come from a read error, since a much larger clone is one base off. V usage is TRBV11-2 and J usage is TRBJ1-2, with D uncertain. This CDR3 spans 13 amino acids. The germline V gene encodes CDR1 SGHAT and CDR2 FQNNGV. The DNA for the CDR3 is TGTGCCAGCAGCTTAGGGAGTGCGAATGGCCACACCTTC. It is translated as CASSLGSANGHTF.

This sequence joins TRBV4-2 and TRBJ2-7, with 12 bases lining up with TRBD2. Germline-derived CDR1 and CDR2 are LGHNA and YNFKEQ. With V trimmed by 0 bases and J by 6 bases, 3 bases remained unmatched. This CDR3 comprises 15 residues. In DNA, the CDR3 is TGTGCCAGCAGCCAAGACGGGACTAGCGGGCCCGAGCAGTACTTC. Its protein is CASSQDGTSGPEQYF.

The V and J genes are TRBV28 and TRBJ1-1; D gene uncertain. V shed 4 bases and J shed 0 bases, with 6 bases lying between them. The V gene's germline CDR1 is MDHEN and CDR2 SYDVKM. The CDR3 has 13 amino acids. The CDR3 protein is CASSWQMNTEAFF. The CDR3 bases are TGTGCCAGCAGTTGGCAGATGAACACTGAAGCTTTCTTT.

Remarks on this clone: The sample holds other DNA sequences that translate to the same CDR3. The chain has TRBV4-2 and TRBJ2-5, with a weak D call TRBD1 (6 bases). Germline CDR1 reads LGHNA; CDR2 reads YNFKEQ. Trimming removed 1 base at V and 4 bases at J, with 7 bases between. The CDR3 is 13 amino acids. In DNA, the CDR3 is TGTGCCAGCAGCCAAGGCAGGGGAGAGACCCAGTACTTC. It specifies CASSQGRGETQYF.

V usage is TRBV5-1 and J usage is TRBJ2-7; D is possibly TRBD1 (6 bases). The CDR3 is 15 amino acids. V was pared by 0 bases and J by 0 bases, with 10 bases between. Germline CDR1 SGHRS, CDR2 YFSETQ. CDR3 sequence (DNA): TGCGCCAGCAGCTTGGATCAGGGGATCTCCTACGAGCAGTACTTC. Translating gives CASSLDQGISYEQYF.

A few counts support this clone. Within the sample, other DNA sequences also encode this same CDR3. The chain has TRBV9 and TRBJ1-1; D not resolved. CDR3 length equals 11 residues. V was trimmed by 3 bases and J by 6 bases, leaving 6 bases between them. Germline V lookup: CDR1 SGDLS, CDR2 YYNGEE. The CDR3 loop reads CASSAGAEAFF. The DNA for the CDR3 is TGTGCCAGCAGCGCCGGCGCTGAAGCTTTCTTT. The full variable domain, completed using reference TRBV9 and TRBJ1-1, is DSGVTQTPKHLITATGQRVTLRCSPRSGDLSVYWYQQSLDQGLQFLIQYYNGEERAKGNILERFSAQQFPDLHSELNLSSLELGDSALYFCASSAGAEAFFGQGTRLTVV.

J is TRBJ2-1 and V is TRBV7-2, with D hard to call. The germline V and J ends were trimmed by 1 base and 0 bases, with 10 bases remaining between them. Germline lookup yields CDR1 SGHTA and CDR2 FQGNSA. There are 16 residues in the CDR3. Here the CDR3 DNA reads TGTGCCAGCAGCTTAGACAGCTATAGCTCCTACAATGAGCAGTTCTTC. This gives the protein CASSLDSYSSYNEQFF.

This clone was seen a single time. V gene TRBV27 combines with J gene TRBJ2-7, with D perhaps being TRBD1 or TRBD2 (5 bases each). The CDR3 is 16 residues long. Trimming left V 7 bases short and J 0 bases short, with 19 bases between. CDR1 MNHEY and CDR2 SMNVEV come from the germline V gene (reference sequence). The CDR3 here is CASTPSRGEASYEQYF. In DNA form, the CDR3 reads TGTGCCAGCACCCCCTCAAGGGGAGAAGCCTCCTACGAGCAGTACTTC.

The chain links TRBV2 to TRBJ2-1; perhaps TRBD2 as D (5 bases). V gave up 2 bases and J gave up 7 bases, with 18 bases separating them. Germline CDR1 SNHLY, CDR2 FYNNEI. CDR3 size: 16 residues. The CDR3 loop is CASSESWRALGNEQFF. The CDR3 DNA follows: TGTGCCAGCAGTGAAAGTTGGCGGGCCCTCGGGAATGAGCAGTTCTTC.

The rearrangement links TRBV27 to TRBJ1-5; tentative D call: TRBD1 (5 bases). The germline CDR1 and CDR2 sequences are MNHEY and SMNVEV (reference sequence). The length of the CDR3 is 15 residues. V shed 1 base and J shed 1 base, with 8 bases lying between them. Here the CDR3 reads CASSLFPGSNQPQHF. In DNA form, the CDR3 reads TGTGCCAGCAGTTTATTCCCAGGGAGCAATCAGCCCCAGCATTTT.

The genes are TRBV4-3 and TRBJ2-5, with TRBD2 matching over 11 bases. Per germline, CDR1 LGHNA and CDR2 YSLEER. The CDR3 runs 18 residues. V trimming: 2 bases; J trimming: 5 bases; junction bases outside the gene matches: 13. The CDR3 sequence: CASSQKLAGDLTGETQYF. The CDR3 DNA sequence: TGCGCCAGCAGCCAAAAACTAGCGGGAGATTTGACCGGCGAGACCCAGTACTTC.

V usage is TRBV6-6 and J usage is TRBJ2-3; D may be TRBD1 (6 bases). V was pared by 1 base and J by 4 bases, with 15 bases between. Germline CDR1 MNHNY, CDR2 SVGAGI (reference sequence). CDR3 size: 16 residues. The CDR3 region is CASSYFHREKADTQYF. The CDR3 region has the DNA TGTGCCAGCAGTTACTTCCACAGGGAGAAGGCAGATACGCAGTATTTT.

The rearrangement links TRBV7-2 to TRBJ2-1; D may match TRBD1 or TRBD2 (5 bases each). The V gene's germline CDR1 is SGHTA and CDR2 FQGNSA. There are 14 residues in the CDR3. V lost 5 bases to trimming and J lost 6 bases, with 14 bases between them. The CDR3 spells CASSPRGPSNEQFF. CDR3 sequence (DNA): TGTGCCAGCAGCCCGAGGGGCCCTAGCAATGAGCAGTTCTTC.

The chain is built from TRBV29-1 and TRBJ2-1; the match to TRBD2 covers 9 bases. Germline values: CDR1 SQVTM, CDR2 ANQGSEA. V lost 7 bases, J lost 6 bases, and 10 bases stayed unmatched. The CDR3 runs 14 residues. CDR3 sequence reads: CSAPPSGARNEQFF. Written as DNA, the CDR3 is TGCAGCGCACCTCCTAGCGGGGCCCGCAATGAGCAGTTCTTC.

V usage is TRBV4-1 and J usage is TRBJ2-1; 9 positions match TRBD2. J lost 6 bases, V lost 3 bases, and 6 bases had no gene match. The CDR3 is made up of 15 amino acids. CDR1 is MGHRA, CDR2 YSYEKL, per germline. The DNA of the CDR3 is TGCGCCAGCAGCCATCGGCTAGCGGGAACCAATGAGCAGTTCTTC. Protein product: CASSHRLAGTNEQFF.